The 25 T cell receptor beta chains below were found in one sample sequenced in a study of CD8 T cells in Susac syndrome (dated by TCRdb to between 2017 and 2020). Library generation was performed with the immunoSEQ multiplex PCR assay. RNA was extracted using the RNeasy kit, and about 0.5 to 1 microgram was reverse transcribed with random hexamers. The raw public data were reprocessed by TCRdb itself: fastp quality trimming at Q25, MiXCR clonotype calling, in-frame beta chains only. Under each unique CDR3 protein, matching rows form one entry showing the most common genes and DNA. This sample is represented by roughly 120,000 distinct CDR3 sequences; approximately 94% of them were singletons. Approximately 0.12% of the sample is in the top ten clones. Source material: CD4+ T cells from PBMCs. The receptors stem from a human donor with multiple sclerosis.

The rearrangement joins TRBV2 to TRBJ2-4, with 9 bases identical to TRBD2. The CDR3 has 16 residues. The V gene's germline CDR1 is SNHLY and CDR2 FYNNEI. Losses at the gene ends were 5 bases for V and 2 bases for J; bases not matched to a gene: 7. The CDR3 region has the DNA TGTGCCAGCAGTTCGGCGGGAGGGCCGTCCAAAAACATTCAGTACTTC. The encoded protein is CASSSAGGPSKNIQYF.

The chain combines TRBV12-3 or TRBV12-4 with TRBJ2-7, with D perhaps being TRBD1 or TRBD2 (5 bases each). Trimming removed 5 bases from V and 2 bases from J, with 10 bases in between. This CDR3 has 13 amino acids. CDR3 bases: TGTGCCAGCAGTCGGGACCACGCCTACGAGCAGTACTTC. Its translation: CASSRDHAYEQYF.

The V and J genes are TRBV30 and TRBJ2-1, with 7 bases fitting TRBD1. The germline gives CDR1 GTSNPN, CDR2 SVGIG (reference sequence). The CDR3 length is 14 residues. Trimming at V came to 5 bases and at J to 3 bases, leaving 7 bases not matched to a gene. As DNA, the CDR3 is TGTGCCTGGGCCCCCCCAGGGGGCTACAATGAGCAGTTCTTC. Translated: CAWAPPGGYNEQFF.

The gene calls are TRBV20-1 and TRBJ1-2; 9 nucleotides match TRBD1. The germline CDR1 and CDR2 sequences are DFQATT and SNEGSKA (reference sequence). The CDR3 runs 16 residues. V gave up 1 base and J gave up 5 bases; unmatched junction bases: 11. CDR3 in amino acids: CSARGLLGQGLYGYTF. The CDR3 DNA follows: TGCAGTGCTAGAGGCCTTTTGGGACAGGGACTTTATGGCTACACCTTC.

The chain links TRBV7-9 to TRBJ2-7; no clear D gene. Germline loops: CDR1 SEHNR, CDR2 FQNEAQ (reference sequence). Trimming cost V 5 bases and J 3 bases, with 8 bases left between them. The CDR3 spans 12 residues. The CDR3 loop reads CASSHDNYEQYF. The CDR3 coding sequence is TGTGCCAGCAGCCACGACAACTACGAGCAGTACTTC.

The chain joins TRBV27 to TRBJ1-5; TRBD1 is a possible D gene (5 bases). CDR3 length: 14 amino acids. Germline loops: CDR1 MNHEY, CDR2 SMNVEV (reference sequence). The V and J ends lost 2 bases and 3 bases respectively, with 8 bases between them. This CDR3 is CASSLPGPNQPQHF. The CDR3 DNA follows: TGTGCCAGCAGTTTACCAGGGCCCAATCAGCCCCAGCATTTT.

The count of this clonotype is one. CDR3 in amino acids: CAWSLTVNTEAFF. The CDR3 DNA reads as TGTGCCTGGAGTCTGACGGTGAACACTGAAGCTTTCTTT. The chain combines TRBV30 with TRBJ1-1; D not resolved. The CDR3 is 13 amino acids. Trimming shortened V by 2 bases and J by 0 bases, and 7 bases separated the two germline ends. CDR1 GTSNPN and CDR2 SVGIG come from the germline V gene (reference sequence).

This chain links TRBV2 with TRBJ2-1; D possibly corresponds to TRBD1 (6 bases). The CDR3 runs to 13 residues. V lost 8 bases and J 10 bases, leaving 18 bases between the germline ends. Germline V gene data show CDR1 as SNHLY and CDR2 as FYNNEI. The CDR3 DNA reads TGTGCCAGCCGGGGTAGGGTGGGGGCAGAGCAGTTCTTC. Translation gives CASRGRVGAEQFF. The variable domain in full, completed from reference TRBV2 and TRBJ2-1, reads EPEVTQTPSHQVTQMGQEVILRCVPISNHLYFYWYRQILGQKVEFLVSFYNNEISEKSEIFDDQFSVERPDGSNFTLKIRSTKLEDSAMYFCASRGRVGAEQFFGPGTRLTVL.

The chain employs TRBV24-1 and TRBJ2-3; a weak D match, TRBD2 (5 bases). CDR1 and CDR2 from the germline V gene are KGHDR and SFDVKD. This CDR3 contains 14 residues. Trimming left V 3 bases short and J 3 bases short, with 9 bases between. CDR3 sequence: CATSDTSLTDTQYF. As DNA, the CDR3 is TGTGCCACCAGTGATACTAGTCTAACAGATACGCAGTATTTT.

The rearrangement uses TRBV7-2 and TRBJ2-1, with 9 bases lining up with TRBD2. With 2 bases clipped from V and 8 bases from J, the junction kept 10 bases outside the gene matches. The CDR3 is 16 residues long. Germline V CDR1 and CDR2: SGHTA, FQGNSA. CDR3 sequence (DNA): TGTGCCAGCAGCTTACGGGGTAGCGGGGGAAGAGATGAGCAGTTCTTC. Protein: CASSLRGSGGRDEQFF.

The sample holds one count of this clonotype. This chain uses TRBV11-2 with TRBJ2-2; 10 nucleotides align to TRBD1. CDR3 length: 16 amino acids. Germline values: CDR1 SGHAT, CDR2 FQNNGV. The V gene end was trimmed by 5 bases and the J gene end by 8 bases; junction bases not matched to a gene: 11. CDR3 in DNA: TGTGCCAGCAGCCTTGGACAGGGGGTAGCGAAGGGGGAGCTGTTTTTT. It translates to CASSLGQGVAKGELFF.

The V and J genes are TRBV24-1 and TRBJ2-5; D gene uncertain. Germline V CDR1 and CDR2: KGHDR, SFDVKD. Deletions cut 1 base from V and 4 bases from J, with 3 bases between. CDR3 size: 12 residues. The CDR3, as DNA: TGTGCCACCAGTGATTTAGGAGAGACCCAGTACTTC. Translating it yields CATSDLGETQYF.

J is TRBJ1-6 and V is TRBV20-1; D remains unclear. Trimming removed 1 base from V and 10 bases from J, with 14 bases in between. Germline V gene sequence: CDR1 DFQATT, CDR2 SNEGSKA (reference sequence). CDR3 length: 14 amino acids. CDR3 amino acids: CSARASIALSPLHF. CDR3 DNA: TGCAGTGCTAGAGCCAGTATCGCATTATCACCCCTCCACTTT.

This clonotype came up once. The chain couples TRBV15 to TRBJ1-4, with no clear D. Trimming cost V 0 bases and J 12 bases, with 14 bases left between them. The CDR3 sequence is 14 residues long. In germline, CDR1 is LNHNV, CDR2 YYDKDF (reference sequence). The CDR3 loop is CATSRDHLSVELFF. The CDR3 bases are TGTGCCACCAGCAGAGATCACCTCTCCGTAGAACTGTTTTTT. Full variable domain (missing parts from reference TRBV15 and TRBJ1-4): DAMVIQNPRYQVTQFGKPVTLSCSQTLNHNVMYWYQQKSSQAPKLLFHYYDKDFNNEADTPDNFQSRRPNTSFCFLDIRSPGLGDTAMYLCATSRDHLSVELFFGSGTQLSVL.

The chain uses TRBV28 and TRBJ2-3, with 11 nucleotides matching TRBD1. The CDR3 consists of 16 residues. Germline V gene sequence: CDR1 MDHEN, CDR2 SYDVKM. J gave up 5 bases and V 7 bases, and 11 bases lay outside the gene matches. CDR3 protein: CASTEQRTGGLDTQYF. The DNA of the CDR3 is TGTGCCAGCACCGAACAACGGACAGGGGGCTTAGATACGCAGTATTTT.

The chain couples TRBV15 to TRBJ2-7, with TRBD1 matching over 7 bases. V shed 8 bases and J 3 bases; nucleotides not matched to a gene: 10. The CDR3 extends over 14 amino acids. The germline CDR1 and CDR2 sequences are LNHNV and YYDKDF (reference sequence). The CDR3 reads CATDPGGFNYEQYF. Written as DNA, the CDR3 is TGTGCCACCGACCCAGGGGGATTTAACTACGAGCAGTACTTC.

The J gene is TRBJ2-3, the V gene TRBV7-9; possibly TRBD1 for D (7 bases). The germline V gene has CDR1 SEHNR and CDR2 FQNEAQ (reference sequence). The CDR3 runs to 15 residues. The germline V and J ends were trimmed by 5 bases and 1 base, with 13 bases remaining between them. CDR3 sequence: CASSPEGAGTDTQYF. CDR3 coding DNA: TGTGCCAGCAGCCCGGAGGGGGCAGGCACAGATACGCAGTATTTT.

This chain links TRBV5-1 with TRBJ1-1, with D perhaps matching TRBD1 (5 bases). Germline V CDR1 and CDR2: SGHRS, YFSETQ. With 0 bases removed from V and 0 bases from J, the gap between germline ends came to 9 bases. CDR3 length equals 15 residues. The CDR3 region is CASSLGGEVNTEAFF. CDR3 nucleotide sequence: TGCGCCAGCAGCTTGGGGGGGGAGGTGAACACTGAAGCTTTCTTT.

The CDR3 DNA reads as TGTGCCAGCAGCTTGAATCCCGCTGAAGCTTTCTTT. Translating it yields CASSLNPAEAFF. The chain couples TRBV5-6 to TRBJ1-1; D is ambiguous. This CDR3 has 12 residues. Trimming stripped 1 base from V and 6 bases from J, with 7 bases between. CDR1 is SGHDT, CDR2 YYEEEE, per germline.

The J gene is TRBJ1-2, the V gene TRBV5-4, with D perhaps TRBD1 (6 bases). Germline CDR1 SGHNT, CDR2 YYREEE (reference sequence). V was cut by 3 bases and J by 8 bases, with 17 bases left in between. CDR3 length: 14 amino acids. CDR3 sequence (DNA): TGTGCCAGCAGCTCGAACCAGGGGTCGGGGGGCTACACCTTC. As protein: CASSSNQGSGGYTF.

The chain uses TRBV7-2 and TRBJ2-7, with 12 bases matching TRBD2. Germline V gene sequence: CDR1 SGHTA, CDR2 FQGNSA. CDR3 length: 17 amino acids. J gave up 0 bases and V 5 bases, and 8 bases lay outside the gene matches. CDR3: CASSLTSGGVPSYEQYF. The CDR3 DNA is TGTGCCAGCAGCCTGACTAGCGGGGGAGTCCCCTCCTACGAGCAGTACTTC.

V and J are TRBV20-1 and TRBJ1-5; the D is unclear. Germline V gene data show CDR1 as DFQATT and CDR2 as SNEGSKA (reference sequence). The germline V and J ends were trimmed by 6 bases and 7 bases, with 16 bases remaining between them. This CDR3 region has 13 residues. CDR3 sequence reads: CSAAGSRGQPQHF. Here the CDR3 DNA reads TGCAGTGCGGCCGGGTCTCGCGGCCAGCCCCAGCATTTT.

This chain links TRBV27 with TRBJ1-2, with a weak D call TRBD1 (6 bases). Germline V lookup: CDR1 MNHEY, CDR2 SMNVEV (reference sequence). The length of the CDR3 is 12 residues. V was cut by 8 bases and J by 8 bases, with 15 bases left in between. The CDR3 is CASGGGSEGYTF. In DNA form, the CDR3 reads TGTGCCAGCGGGGGCGGGTCCGAGGGCTACACCTTC.

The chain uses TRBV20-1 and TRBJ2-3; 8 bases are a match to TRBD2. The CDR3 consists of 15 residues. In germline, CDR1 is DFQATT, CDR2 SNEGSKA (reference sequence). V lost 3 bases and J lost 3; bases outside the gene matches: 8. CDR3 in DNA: TGCAGTGCTAGTAATCCTAGCGGGTCGACAGATACGCAGTATTTT. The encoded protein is CSASNPSGSTDTQYF.

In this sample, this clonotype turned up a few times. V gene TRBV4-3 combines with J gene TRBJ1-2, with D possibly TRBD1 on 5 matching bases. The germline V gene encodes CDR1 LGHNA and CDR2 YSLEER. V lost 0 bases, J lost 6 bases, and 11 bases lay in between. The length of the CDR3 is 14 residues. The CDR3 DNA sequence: TGCGCCAGCAGCCAAGAACAACGGGGGAATGGCTACACCTTC. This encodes CASSQEQRGNGYTF.